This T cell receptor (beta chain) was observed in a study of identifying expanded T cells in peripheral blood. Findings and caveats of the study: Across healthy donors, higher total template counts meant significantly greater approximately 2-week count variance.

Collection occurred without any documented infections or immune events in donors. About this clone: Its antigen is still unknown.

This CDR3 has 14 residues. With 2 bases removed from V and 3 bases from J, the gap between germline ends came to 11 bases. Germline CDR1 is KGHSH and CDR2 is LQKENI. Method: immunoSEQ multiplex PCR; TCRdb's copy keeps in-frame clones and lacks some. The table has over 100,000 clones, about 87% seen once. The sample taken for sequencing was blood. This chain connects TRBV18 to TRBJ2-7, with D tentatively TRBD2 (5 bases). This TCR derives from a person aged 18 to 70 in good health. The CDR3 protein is CASSPSEGRYEQYF. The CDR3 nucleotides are TGTGCCAGCTCACCATCCGAGGGCCGCTACGAGCAGTACTTC.